This T cell receptor (beta chain) comes out of a study of T cells in Graves' hyperthyroidism and ophthalmopathy. What was amplified from RNA transcripts were TCR beta CDR3 regions. The TCR CDR3 first-round RT-PCR relied on the HTBI primer set. TCRdb processed the multiplex PCR reads anew with MiXCR; each CDR3 protein has one entry. The repertoire consists of about 540,000 distinct CDR3 sequences, with about 45% occurring once and the leading ten covering just under 8.5%. Looked up from germline, CDR1 is ENHRY and CDR2 is SYGVKD. V was cut by 5 bases and J by 5 bases, with 12 bases left in between. The CDR3 is made up of 13 amino acids.

V is TRBV10-3 and J is TRBJ1-1; no definite D call. Sequencing was performed on peripheral blood or thyroid tissue (not recorded which). This TCR was sampled from a woman aged 18 to 35 with Graves' hyperthyroidism. CDR3 in amino acids: CAISLSGQTEAFF. The CDR3 DNA follows: TGTGCCATCAGTTTATCTGGGCAGACTGAAGCTTTCTTT.